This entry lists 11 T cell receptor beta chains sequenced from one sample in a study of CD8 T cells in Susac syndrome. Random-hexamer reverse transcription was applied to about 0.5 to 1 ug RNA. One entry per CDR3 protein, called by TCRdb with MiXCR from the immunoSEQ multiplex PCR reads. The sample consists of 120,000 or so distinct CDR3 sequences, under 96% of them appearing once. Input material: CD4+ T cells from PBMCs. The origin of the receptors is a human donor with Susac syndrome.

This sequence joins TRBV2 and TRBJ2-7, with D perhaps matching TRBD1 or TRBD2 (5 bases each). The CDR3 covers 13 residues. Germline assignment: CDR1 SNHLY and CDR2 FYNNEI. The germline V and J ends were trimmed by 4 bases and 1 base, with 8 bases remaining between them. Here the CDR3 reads CASSAGASYEQYF. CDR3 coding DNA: TGTGCCAGCAGTGCCGGGGCTTCCTACGAGCAGTACTTC.

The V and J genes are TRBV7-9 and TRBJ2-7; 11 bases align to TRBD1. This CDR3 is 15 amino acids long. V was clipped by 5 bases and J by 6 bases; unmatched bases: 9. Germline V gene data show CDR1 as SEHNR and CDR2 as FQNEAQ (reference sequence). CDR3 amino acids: CASSTRRDRGGEQYF. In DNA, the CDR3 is TGTGCCAGCAGCACCCGCCGGGACAGGGGGGGCGAGCAGTACTTC.

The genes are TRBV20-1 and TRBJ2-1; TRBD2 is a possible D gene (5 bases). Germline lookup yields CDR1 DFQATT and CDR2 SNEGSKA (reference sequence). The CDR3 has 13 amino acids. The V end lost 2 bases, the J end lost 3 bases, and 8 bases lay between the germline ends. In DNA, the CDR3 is TGCAGTGCTAGAACGGGGAACTACAATGAGCAGTTCTTC. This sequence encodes CSARTGNYNEQFF.

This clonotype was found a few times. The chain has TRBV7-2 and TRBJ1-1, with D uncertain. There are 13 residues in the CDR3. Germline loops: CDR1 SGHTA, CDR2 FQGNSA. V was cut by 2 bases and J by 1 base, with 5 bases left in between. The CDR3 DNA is TGTGCCAGCAGCTTAAACAGGAACACTGAAGCTTTCTTT. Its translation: CASSLNRNTEAFF.

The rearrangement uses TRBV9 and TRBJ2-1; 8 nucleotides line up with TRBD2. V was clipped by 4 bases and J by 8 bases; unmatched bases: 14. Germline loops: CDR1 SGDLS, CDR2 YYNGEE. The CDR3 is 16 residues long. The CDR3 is CASSSLGSGAIDEQFF. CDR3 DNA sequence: TGTGCCAGCAGCTCCCTGGGTAGCGGGGCTATTGATGAGCAGTTCTTC.

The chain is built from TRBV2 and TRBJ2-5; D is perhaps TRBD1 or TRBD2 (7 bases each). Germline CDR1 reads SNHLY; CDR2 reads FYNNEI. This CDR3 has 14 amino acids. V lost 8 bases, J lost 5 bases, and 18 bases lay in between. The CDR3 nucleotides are TGTGCCAGCCAGGGGGGGGCGCTATGGGAGACCCAGTACTTC. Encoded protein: CASQGGALWETQYF.

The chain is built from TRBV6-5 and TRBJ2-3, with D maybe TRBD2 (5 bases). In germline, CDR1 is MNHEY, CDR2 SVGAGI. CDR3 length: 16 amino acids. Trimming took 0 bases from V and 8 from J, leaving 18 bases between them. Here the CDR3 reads CASSYSSGGSTGTQYF. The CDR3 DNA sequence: TGTGCCAGCAGTTACTCGAGTGGTGGGAGTACGGGTACGCAGTATTTT.

CDR3 bases: TGTGCCAGCAGTTACTTTCCTGCGGGACAGGGGAGGGACGAGCAGTACTTC. Translating it yields CASSYFPAGQGRDEQYF. The rearrangement joins TRBV6-5 to TRBJ2-7; 10 bases line up with TRBD1. CDR1 is MNHEY, CDR2 SVGAGI, per germline. V dropped 1 base and J dropped 5; count of bases not matched to a gene: 11. This CDR3 spans 17 amino acids.

CDR3: CASNPSGPTDTQYF. The CDR3 DNA follows: TGCGCCAGCAACCCTAGCGGGCCCACAGATACGCAGTATTTT. The chain uses TRBV5-1 and TRBJ2-3; 8 bases map to TRBD2. The CDR3 runs to 14 residues. Germline values: CDR1 SGHRS, CDR2 YFSETQ. Germline trimming cut 6 bases from V and 2 bases from J; bases unmatched to any gene: 5.

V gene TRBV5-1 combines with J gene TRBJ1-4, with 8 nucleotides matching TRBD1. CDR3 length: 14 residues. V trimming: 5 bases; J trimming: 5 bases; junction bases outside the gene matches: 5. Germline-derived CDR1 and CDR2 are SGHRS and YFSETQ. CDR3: CASSPDRGNEKLFF. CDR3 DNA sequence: TGCGCCAGCAGTCCCGACAGGGGAAATGAAAAACTGTTTTTT.

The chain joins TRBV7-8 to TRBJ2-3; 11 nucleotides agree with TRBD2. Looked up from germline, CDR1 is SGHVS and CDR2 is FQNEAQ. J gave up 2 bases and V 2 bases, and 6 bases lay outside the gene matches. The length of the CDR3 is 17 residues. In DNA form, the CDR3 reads TGTGCCAGCAGCTTAAGGTCTAGCGGGAGGTCCACAGATACGCAGTATTTT. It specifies CASSLRSSGRSTDTQYF.